The 17 T cell receptor beta chains below were found in one sample sequenced in a study of cytomegalovirus exposure and HLA in healthy donors. The PCR ran on 60 Vbeta and 13 Jbeta primers. This table comes from immunoSEQ multiplex PCR, and its TCRdb copy is limited to in-frame clones, with some not included. The sample data list 85,000 or so clones. The sequenced material came from PBMCs. Receptors originate from a woman in her 30s in good health and CMV-seronegative.

The chain couples TRBV30 to TRBJ1-5; no clear D gene. Per the germline V gene, CDR1 is GTSNPN and CDR2 is SVGIG (reference sequence). V lost 1 base to trimming and J lost 1 base, with 8 bases between them. The CDR3 extends over 14 amino acids. The CDR3, as DNA: TGTGCCTGGAGTGGACTAGACAGCAATCAGCCCCAGCATTTT. It yields the protein CAWSGLDSNQPQHF.

V usage is TRBV11-2 and J usage is TRBJ2-5, with D possibly matching TRBD2 (6 bases). Germline V lookup: CDR1 SGHAT, CDR2 FQNNGV. V lost 0 bases to trimming and J lost 4 bases, with 12 bases between them. CDR3 length equals 15 residues. For the CDR3, the DNA is TGTGCCAGCAGCTTAGACCCCGGGAGTGGAGAGACCCAGTACTTC. This translates into CASSLDPGSGETQYF.

The chain carries TRBV4-1 and TRBJ2-7; possible D gene TRBD2, 5 bases. Between the trimmed V and J ends, which lost 0 bases and 4 bases, there was a span of 7 bases. Germline values: CDR1 MGHRA, CDR2 YSYEKL. CDR3 size: 13 residues. Here the CDR3 DNA reads TGCGCCAGCAGCCAAGAAAGAGGGTACGAGCAGTACTTC. Amino acid sequence: CASSQERGYEQYF.

The V and J genes are TRBV5-1 and TRBJ1-3; no reliable D call. From germline, CDR1 is SGHRS and CDR2 YFSETQ. There are 16 residues in the CDR3. V shed 4 bases and J shed 0 bases, with 14 bases lying between them. The CDR3 DNA follows: TGCGCCAGCAGCCGTACCGGAGGAAGCTCTGGAAACACCATATATTTT. Translation: CASSRTGGSSGNTIYF.

The rearrangement joins TRBV15 to TRBJ2-7; 8 bases are a match to TRBD1. The CDR3 runs 14 residues. In germline, CDR1 is LNHNV, CDR2 YYDKDF (reference sequence). V shed 2 bases and J 2 bases; nucleotides not matched to a gene: 2. The CDR3 coding sequence is TGTGCCACCAGCAGAACAGGGGGTCCCTACGAGCAGTACTTC. Translating it yields CATSRTGGPYEQYF.

This chain uses TRBV19 with TRBJ1-1; TRBD1 matches at 7 bases. This CDR3 has 12 residues. V gave up 7 bases and J gave up 7 bases; unmatched junction bases: 6. Per germline, CDR1 LNHDA and CDR2 SQIVND (reference sequence). In nucleotides, the CDR3 is TGTGCCAGTAAAGGGGGCGGGAATGAAGCTTTCTTT. This sequence encodes CASKGGGNEAFF.

CDR3 nucleotide sequence: TGCGCCAGCAGTGGTAACAGGGTTGGCTCCTACGAGCAGTACTTC. Encoded protein: CASSGNRVGSYEQYF. The V gene is TRBV10-1, the J gene TRBJ2-7; perhaps TRBD1 as D (6 bases). Germline CDR1 WNHNN, CDR2 SYGVQD (reference sequence). The CDR3 totals 15 residues. V shed 4 bases and J shed 0 bases, with 13 bases lying between them.

The chain has TRBV18 and TRBJ2-7; 11 nucleotides align to TRBD2. Germline CDR1 KGHSH, CDR2 LQKENI. CDR3 length: 16 residues. The trim removed 4 bases at V and 2 bases at J, leaving 7 bases unmatched. The CDR3 nucleotides are TGTGCCAGCTCACTATCGACTAGCGGGAACGCCTACGAGCAGTACTTC. This gives the protein CASSLSTSGNAYEQYF.

This chain uses TRBV2 with TRBJ2-7; the match to TRBD2 covers 7 bases. This CDR3 contains 15 residues. V was pared by 5 bases and J by 1 base, with 8 bases of the junction left unmatched. Germline V gene lookup returns CDR1 SNHLY and CDR2 FYNNEI. This CDR3 reads CASSLRSSGSYEQYF. CDR3 DNA: TGTGCCAGCAGTCTAAGGTCTAGCGGATCCTACGAGCAGTACTTC.

V usage is TRBV6-5 and J usage is TRBJ1-2; a possible D gene is TRBD1 (5 bases). Germline V lookup: CDR1 MNHEY, CDR2 SVGAGI. The CDR3 is made up of 13 amino acids. Trimming took off 6 bases at V and 1 base at J, with 9 bases between the two ends. This chain's CDR3 is CASRPDSNYGYTF. Here the CDR3 DNA reads TGTGCCAGCAGACCTGACAGTAACTATGGCTACACCTTC.

The rearrangement joins TRBV28 to TRBJ1-2; TRBD1 agrees at 9 bases. The junction had 6 bases not matched to a gene; V was cut back by 2 bases and J by 8 bases. The CDR3 runs to 14 residues. Germline CDR1 is MDHEN and CDR2 is SYDVKM. The CDR3 reads CASSLGTGRLGYTF. Written as DNA, the CDR3 is TGTGCCAGCAGTTTAGGGACAGGGAGGCTAGGCTACACCTTC.

The gene calls are TRBV7-9 and TRBJ2-1; 15 bases are a match to TRBD2. Germline values: CDR1 SEHNR, CDR2 FQNEAQ (reference sequence). V lost 2 bases and J lost 7; bases outside the gene matches: 6. This CDR3 comprises 17 residues. The CDR3 DNA sequence: TGTGCCAGCAGCTTATTTCGTGGGACTAGCGGGAGGAATGAGCAGTTCTTC. It encodes CASSLFRGTSGRNEQFF.

This sequence joins TRBV2 and TRBJ2-1, with D possibly TRBD2 on 5 matching bases. The CDR3 covers 12 residues. Looked up from germline, CDR1 is SNHLY and CDR2 is FYNNEI. Trimming removed 7 bases at V and 5 bases at J, with 9 bases between. CDR3 coding DNA: TGTGCCAGCAAAGAGGGCCACAATGAGCAGTTCTTC. It encodes CASKEGHNEQFF.

The J gene is TRBJ1-1, the V gene TRBV27; D possibly corresponds to TRBD1 (5 bases). Trimming left V 3 bases short and J 5 bases short, with 10 bases between. Germline-derived CDR1 and CDR2 are MNHEY and SMNVEV (reference sequence). The CDR3 sequence is 13 residues long. CDR3 sequence (DNA): TGTGCCAGCAGTTTTGGTGGGGGGACTGAAGCTTTCTTT. Amino acid sequence: CASSFGGGTEAFF.

This chain's CDR3 is CASTTGLGDTQYF. In DNA form, the CDR3 reads TGCGCCAGCACCACGGGTCTAGGAGATACGCAGTATTTT. J is TRBJ2-3 and V is TRBV5-1, with D unresolved. CDR3 length: 13 amino acids. Trimming took off 6 bases at V and 5 bases at J, with 13 bases between the two ends. CDR1 and CDR2 (germline): SGHRS, YFSETQ.

The rearrangement links TRBV30 to TRBJ2-7; tentatively, D is TRBD1 (7 bases). This CDR3 is 14 amino acids long. Germline assignment: CDR1 GTSNPN and CDR2 SVGIG (reference sequence). V was cut by 1 base and J by 5 bases, with 15 bases left in between. CDR3 bases: TGTGCCTGGAGTGATGCAGGGGGAGGCCACGAGCAGTACTTC. It is translated as CAWSDAGGGHEQYF. Full variable domain (missing parts from reference TRBV30 and TRBJ2-7): SQTIHQWPATLVQPVGSPLSLECTVEGTSNPNLYWYRQAAGRGLQLLFYSVGIGQISSEVPQNLSASRPQDRQFILSSKKLLLSDSGFYLCAWSDAGGGHEQYFGPGTRLTVT.

The chain has TRBV19 and TRBJ1-1; D unresolved. CDR1 LNHDA and CDR2 SQIVND come from the germline V gene (reference sequence). V lost 3 bases and J lost 4, with 15 bases in between. This CDR3 has 15 amino acids. Here the CDR3 DNA reads TGTGCCAGTAGTATGTGGGTCGGAGGAAGCACTGAAGCTTTCTTT. Its translation is CASSMWVGGSTEAFF. Drawing the rest from reference TRBV19 and TRBJ1-1, the complete variable domain is DGGITQSPKYLFRKEGQNVTLSCEQNLNHDAMYWYRQDPGQGLRLIYYSQIVNDFQKGDIAEGYSVSREKKESFPLTVTSAQKNPTAFYLCASSMWVGGSTEAFFGQGTRLTVV.